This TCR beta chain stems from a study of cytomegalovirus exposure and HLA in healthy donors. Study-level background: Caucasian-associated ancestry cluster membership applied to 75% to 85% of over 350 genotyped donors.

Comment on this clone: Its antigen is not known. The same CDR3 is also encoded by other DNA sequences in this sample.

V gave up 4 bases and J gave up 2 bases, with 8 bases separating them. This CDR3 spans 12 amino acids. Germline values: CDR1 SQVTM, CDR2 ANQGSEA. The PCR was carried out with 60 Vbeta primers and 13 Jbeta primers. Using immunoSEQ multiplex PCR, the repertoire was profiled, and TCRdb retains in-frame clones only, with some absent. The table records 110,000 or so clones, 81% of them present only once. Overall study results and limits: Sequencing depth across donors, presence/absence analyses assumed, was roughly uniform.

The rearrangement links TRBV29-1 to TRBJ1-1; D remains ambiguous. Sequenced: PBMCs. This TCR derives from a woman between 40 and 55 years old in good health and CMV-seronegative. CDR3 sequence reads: CSVAPGNTEAFF. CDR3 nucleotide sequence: TGCAGCGTTGCGCCAGGAAACACTGAAGCTTTCTTT.